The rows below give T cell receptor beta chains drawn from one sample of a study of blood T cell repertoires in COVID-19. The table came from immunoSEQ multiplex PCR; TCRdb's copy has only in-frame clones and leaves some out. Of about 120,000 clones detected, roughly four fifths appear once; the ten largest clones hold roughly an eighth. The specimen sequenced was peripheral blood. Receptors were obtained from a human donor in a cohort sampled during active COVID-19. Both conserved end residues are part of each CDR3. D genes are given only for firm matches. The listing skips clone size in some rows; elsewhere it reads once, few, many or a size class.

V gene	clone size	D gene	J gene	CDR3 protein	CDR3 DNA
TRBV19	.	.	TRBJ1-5	CASSPTSPGLRQPQHF	TGTGCCAGTAGTCCGACATCCCCAGGGCTGAGGCAGCCCCAGCATTTT
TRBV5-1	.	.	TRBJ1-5	CASSLGGGDNQPQHF	TGCGCCAGCAGCTTGGGAGGGGGGGACAATCAGCCCCAGCATTTT
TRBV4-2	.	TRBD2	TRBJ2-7	CASSQEASGGSYEQYF	TGTGCCAGCAGCCAAGAGGCTAGCGGGGGCTCCTACGAGCAGTACTTC
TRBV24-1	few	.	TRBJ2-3	CATSDSGVGTDTQYF	TGTGCCACCAGTGATTCCGGGGTTGGGACAGATACGCAGTATTTT
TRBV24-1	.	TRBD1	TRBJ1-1	CATSDLRQGALNTEAFF	TGTGCCACCAGTGATTTACGACAGGGGGCGTTGAACACTGAAGCTTTCTTT
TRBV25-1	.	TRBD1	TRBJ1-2	CASTPPLGQFNYGYTF	TGTGCCAGCACCCCCCCTCTGGGACAGTTCAACTATGGCTACACCTTC
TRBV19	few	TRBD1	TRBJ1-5	CASGTGGNQPQHF	TGTGCCAGCGGGACAGGCGGCAATCAGCCCCAGCATTTT
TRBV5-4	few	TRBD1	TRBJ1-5	CASSLGGTGGNQPQHF	TGTGCCAGCAGCTTAGGCGGGACAGGGGGCAATCAGCCCCAGCATTTT
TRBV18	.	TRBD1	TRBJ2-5	CASSPPGQIKETQYF	TGTGCCAGCTCACCACCGGGACAGATAAAAGAGACCCAGTACTTC
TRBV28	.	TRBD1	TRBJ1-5	CASSPGQATINNQPQHF	TGTGCCAGCAGTCCCGGACAGGCAACCATTAACAATCAGCCCCAGCATTTT
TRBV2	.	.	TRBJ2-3	CASSEGAGDTDTQYF	TGTGCCAGCAGTGAGGGGGCCGGGGACACAGATACGCAGTATTTT
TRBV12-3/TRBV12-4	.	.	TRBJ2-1	CASSYSRNEQFF	TGTGCCAGCAGTTACTCCAGGAATGAGCAGTTCTTC
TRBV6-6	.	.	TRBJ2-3	CASFPEGVSTDTQYF	TGTGCCAGCTTTCCAGAGGGGGTGAGCACAGATACGCAGTATTTT
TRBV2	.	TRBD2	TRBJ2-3	CASNKAGATDTQYF	TGTGCCAGCAATAAAGCGGGGGCTACAGATACGCAGTATTTT
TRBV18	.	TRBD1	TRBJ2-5	CASSVQGAAQGTQYF	TGTGCCAGCTCCGTACAGGGGGCCGCCCAAGGGACCCAGTACTTC
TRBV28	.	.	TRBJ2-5	CASSGGGETQYF	TGTGCCAGCAGTGGGGGAGGAGAGACCCAGTACTTC
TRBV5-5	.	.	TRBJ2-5	CASSLAWAGIQETQYF	TGTGCCAGCAGCCTGGCATGGGCAGGGATCCAAGAGACCCAGTACTTC
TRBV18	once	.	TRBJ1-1	CASSPGSLNTEAFF	TGTGCCAGCTCACCCGGGTCCCTGAACACTGAAGCTTTCTTT
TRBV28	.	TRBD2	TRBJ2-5	CASSPPGTSDETQYF	TGTGCCAGCAGTCCCCCCGGGACTAGCGACGAGACCCAGTACTTC
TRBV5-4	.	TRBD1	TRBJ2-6	CASSLHRQGIGSGANVLTF	TGTGCCAGCAGCCTCCACCGACAGGGCATAGGCTCTGGGGCCAACGTCCTGACTTTC
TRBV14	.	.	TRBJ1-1	CASSQVSEAFF	TGTGCCAGCAGCCAAGTGAGTGAGGCTTTCTTT
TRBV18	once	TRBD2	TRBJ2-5	CASSQPLAGLETQYF	TGTGCCAGCTCACAACCCCTAGCGGGGTTAGAGACCCAGTACTTC
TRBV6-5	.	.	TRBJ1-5	CASILGGGQPQHF	TGTGCCAGCATCTTAGGGGGGGGACAGCCCCAGCATTTT
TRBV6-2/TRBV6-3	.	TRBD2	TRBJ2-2	CASSEPNPVGGKTGELFF	TGTGCCAGCAGCGAACCCAACCCTGTGGGGGGGAAGACCGGGGAGCTGTTTTTT
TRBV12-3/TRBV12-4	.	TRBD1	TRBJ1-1	CASSGQGNTEAFF	TGTGCCAGCAGTGGACAGGGGAACACTGAAGCTTTCTTT
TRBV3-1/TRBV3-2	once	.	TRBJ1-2	CASSQEPPGGPYGYTF	TGTGCCAGCAGCCAAGAACCGCCGGGGGGCCCCTATGGCTACACCTTC
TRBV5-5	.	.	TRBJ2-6	CASSLAPGSGANVLTF	TGTGCCAGCAGCTTGGCCCCGGGCTCTGGGGCCAACGTCCTGACTTTC
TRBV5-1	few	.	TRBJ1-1	CASSLNAINTEAFF	TGCGCCAGCAGCTTGAACGCTATTAACACTGAAGCTTTCTTT
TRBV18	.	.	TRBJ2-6	CASSLSRSGANVLTF	TGTGCCAGCTCACTTTCTCGCTCTGGGGCCAACGTCCTGACTTTC
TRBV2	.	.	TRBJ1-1	CASRTGSFEAFF	TGTGCCAGCAGAACCGGGAGTTTTGAAGCTTTCTTT
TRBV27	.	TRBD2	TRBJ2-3	CASSLTSGGYTDTQYF	TGTGCCAGCAGTCTAACTAGCGGGGGGTATACAGATACGCAGTATTTT
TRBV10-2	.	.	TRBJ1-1	CASSAGERTEAFF	TGCGCCAGCAGTGCTGGGGAGCGCACTGAAGCTTTCTTT
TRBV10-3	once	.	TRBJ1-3	CATEAGNTIYF	TGTGCCACAGAAGCTGGAAACACCATATATTTT
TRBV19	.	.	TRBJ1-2	CASHPRISTAASLNYGYTF	TGTGCCAGCCACCCGAGAATATCGACCGCGGCCAGCCTTAACTATGGCTACACCTTC
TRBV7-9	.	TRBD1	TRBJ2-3	CASSFTGGDTQYF	TGTGCCAGCAGCTTTACAGGGGGAGATACGCAGTATTTT
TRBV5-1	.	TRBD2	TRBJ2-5	CASSAGGYQETQYF	TGCGCCAGCAGTGCCGGGGGGTACCAAGAGACCCAGTACTTC
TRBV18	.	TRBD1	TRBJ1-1	CASSPGSGGTDTEAFF	TGTGCCAGCTCACCCGGTTCAGGGGGCACGGACACTGAAGCTTTCTTT
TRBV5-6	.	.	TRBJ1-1	CASSLVVTNTEAFF	TGTGCCAGCAGCTTGGTAGTTACGAACACTGAAGCTTTCTTT
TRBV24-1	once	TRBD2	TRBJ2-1	CATSDSGLAGALGEQFF	TGTGCCACCAGTGATTCGGGACTAGCGGGGGCCCTCGGTGAGCAGTTCTTC
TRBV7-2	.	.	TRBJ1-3	CASSWTVSGNTIYF	TGTGCCAGCAGCTGGACAGTCTCTGGAAACACCATATATTTT
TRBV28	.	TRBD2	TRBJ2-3	CASNGGTNTDTQYF	TGTGCCAGCAATGGCGGGACTAACACAGATACGCAGTATTTT
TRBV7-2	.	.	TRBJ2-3	CASRPTSHTDTQYF	TGTGCCAGCAGACCTACTAGCCACACAGATACGCAGTATTTT
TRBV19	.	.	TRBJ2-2	CASSKGQNTGELFF	TGTGCCAGTAGTAAGGGACAGAACACCGGGGAGCTGTTTTTT